This record covers a single T cell receptor (beta chain). At one end the junction does not follow the germline gene, possibly because of a read error. Total RNA amounting to around 450 ng was the source from which TCR beta cDNA was made with a constant-region primer. Libraries for TCR beta were built through three nested multiplex PCR rounds, which together made up a slightly modified ARM-PCR procedure. Each CDR3 protein is one row after TCRdb ran MiXCR on the multiplex PCR reads. Here the sample spans a few hundred thousand distinct CDR3 sequences, around three fifths being singletons. Unsorted whole blood supplied the blood RNA, and germline DNA was isolated too. This entry is derived from a study of tumor-infiltrating lymphocytes in primary liver carcinoma. About the study: The neoplasms were of stage T1-T3 N0M0, with dimensions of roughly 4 to 11 cm across.

The sequence was obtained from a woman aged 30 to 39 with primary liver carcinoma and hepatitis B virus infection. Sequenced: peripheral blood.

Here the CDR3 DNA reads TGTGCCAGCTTTTCCCCCTCAGCGGCCCGAAAAACCATTCAGTACTTC. Translated: CASFSPSAARKTIQYF. V gene TRBV6-6 combines with J gene TRBJ2-4; a weak D match, TRBD2 (5 bases). Germline V CDR1 and CDR2: MNHNY, SVGAGI (reference sequence). The CDR3 consists of 16 residues.